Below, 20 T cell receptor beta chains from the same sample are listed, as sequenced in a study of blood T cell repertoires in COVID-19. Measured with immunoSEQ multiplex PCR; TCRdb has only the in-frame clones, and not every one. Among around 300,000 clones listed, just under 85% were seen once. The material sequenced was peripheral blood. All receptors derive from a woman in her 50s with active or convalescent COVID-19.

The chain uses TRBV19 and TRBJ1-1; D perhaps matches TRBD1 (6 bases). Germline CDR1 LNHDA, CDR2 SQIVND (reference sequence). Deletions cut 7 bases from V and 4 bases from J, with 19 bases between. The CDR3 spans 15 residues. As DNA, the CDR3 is TGTGCCAGTACCTATGGACAGCAGATGCCCACTGAAGCTTTCTTT. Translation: CASTYGQQMPTEAFF.

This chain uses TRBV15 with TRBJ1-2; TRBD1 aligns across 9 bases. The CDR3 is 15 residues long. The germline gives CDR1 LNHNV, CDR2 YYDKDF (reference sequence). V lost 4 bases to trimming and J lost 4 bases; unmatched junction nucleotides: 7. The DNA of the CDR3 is TGTGCCACCAGCAAGGAGGGACAGGGCCCCTATGGCTACACCTTC. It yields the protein CATSKEGQGPYGYTF.

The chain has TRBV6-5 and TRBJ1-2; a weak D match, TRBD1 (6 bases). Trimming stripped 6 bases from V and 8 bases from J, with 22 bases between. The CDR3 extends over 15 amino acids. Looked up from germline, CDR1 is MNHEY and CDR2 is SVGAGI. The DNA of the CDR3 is TGTGCCAGCAGCCGGGACCTTGGGACACCAAAGGGCTACACCTTC. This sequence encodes CASSRDLGTPKGYTF.

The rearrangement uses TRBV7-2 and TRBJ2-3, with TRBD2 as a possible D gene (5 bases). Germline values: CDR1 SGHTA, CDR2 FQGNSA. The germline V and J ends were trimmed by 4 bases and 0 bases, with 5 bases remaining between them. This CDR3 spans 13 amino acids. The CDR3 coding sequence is TGTGCCAGCAGCTGGACTAGCACAGATACGCAGTATTTT. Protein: CASSWTSTDTQYF.

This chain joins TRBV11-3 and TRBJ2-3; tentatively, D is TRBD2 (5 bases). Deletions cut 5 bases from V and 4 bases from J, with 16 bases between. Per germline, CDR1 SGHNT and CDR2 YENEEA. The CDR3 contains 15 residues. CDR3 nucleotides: TGTGCCAGCAGCCCCTTGGGCGGGCAGGCAGATACGCAGTATTTT. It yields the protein CASSPLGGQADTQYF.

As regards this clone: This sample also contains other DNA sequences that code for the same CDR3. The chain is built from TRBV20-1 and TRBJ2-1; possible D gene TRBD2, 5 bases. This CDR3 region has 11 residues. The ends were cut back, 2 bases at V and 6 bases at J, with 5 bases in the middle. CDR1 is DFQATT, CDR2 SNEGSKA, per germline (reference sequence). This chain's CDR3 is CSARRGNEQFF. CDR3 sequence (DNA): TGCAGTGCTAGACGGGGCAATGAGCAGTTCTTC.

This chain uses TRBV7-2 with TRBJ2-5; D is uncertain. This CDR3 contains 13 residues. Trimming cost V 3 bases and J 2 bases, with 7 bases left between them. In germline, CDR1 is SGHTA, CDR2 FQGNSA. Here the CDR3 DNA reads TGTGCCAGCAGCTTCGAGGATCAAGAGACCCAGTACTTC. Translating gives CASSFEDQETQYF.

CDR3 sequence: CASSLALLARRDEQFF. The CDR3 DNA is TGTGCCAGCAGCTTAGCGCTTCTGGCACGTCGGGATGAGCAGTTCTTC. The rearrangement uses TRBV7-6 and TRBJ2-1; the D is unclear. The CDR3 totals 16 residues. Looked up from germline, CDR1 is SGHVS and CDR2 is FNYEAQ. The V gene lost 0 bases and the J gene lost 8 bases, with 17 bases spanning the gap.

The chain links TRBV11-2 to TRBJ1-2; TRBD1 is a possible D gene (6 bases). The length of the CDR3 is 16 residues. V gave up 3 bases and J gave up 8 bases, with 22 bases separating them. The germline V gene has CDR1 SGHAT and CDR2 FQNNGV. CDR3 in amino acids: CASSFRNLTGPGGYTF. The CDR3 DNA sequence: TGTGCCAGCAGCTTCCGAAACTTGACAGGCCCCGGGGGCTACACCTTC. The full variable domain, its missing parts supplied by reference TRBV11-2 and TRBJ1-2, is EAGVAQSPRYKIIEKRQSVAFWCNPISGHATLYWYQQILGQGPKLLIQFQNNGVVDDSQLPKDRFSAERLKGVDSTLKIQPAKLEDSAVYLCASSFRNLTGPGGYTFGSGTRLTVV.

CDR3: CASSLALQNSPLHF. In DNA, the CDR3 is TGTGCCAGCAGCTTGGCGCTGCAGAATTCACCCCTCCACTTT. The chain recombines TRBV5-6 with TRBJ1-6, with D uncertain. CDR1 and CDR2 from the germline V gene are SGHDT and YYEEEE. V lost 0 bases to trimming and J lost 7 bases, with 8 bases between them. This CDR3 region has 14 residues.

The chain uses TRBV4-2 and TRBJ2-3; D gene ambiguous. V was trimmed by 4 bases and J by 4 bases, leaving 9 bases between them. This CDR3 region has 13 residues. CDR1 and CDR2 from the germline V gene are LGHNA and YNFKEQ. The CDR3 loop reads CASSRITADTQYF. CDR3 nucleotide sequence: TGTGCCAGCAGCCGCATCACGGCAGATACGCAGTATTTT.

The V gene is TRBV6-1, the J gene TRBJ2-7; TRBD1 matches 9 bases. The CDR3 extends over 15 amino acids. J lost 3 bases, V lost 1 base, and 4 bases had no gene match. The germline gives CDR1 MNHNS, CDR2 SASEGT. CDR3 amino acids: CASSEGGTGIYEQYF. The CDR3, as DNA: TGTGCCAGCAGTGAAGGAGGGACAGGGATCTACGAGCAGTACTTC.

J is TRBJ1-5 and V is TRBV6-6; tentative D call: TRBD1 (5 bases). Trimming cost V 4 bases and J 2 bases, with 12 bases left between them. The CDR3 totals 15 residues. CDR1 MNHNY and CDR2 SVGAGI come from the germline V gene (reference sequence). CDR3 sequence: CASSFGGRGNQPQHF. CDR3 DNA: TGTGCCAGCAGTTTCGGGGGAAGGGGCAATCAGCCCCAGCATTTT.

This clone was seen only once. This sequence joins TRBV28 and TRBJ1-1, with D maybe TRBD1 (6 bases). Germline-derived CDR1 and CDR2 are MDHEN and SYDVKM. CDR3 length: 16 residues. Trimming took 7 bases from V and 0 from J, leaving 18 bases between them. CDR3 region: CASINSLGHLNTEAFF. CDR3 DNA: TGTGCCAGCATTAACTCGCTGGGACATCTGAACACTGAAGCTTTCTTT.

The CDR3 here is CASRDYSGVTYNEQFF. CDR3 sequence (DNA): TGTGCCAGCAGAGATTATAGCGGGGTAACCTACAATGAGCAGTTCTTC. V gene TRBV28 combines with J gene TRBJ2-1; 8 bases fit TRBD2. The germline gives CDR1 MDHEN, CDR2 SYDVKM. V lost 6 bases to trimming and J lost 2 bases; unmatched junction nucleotides: 9. CDR3 length equals 16 residues.

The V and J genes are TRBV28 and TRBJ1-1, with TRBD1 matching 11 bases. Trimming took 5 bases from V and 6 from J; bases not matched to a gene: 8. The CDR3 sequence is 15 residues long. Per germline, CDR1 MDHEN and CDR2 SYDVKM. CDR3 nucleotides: TGTGCCAGCAGTCTGGGGACAGGGGGGATCGCTGAAGCTTTCTTT. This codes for CASSLGTGGIAEAFF.

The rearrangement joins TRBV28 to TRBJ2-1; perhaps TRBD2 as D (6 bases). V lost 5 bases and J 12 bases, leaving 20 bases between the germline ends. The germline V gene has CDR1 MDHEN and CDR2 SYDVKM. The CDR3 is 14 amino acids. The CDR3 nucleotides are TGTGCCAGCAGTGACGGCTCGGGACTCATGGGGCAGTTCTTC. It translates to CASSDGSGLMGQFF.

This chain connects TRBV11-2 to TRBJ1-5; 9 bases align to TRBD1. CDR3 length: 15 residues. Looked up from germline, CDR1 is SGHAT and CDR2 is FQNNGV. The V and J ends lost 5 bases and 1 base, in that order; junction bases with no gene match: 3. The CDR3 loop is CASSQTGGSNQPQHF. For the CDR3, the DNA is TGTGCCAGCAGCCAAACAGGGGGCAGCAATCAGCCCCAGCATTTT.

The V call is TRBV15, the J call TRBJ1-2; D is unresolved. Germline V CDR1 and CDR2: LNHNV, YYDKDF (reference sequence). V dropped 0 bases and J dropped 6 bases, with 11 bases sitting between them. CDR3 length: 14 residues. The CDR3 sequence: CATSRDRGFHGYTF. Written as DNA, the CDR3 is TGTGCCACCAGCAGAGATCGAGGGTTCCATGGCTACACCTTC.

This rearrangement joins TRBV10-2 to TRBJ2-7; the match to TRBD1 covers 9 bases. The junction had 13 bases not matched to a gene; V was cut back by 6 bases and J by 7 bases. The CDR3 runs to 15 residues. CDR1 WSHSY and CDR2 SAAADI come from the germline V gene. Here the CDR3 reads CASSRGTGIRLEQYF. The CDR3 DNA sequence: TGCGCCAGCAGCCGCGGGACAGGGATTAGGCTGGAGCAGTACTTC.